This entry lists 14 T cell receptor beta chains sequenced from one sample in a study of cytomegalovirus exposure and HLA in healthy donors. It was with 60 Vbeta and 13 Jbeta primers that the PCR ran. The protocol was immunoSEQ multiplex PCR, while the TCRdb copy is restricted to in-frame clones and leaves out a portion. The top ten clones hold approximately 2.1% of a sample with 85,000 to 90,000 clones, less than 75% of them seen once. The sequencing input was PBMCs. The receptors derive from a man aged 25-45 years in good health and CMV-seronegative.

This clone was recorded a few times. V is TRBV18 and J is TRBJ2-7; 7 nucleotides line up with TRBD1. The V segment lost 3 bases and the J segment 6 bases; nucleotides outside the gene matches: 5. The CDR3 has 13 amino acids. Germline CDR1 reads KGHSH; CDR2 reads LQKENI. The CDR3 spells CASSPGTETEQYF. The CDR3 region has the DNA TGTGCCAGCTCACCCGGGACAGAGACCGAGCAGTACTTC.

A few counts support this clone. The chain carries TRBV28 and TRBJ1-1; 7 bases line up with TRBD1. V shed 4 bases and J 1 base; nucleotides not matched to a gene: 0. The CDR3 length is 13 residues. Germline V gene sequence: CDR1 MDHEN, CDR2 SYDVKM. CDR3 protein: CASSWDRNTEAFF. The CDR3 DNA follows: TGTGCCAGCAGTTGGGACAGGAACACTGAAGCTTTCTTT.

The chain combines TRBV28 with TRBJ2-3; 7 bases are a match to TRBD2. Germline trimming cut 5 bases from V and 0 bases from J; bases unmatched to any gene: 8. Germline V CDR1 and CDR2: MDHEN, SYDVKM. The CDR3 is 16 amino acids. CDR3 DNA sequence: TGTGCCAGCAGTCCCTGGAGTAGCGGGAGCACAGATACGCAGTATTTT. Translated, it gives CASSPWSSGSTDTQYF.

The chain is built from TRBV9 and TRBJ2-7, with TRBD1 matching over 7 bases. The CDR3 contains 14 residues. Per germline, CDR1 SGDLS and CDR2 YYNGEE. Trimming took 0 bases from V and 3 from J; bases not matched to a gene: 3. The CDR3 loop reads CASSVDNRGYEQYF. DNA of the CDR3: TGTGCCAGCAGCGTAGACAACAGGGGCTACGAGCAGTACTTC.

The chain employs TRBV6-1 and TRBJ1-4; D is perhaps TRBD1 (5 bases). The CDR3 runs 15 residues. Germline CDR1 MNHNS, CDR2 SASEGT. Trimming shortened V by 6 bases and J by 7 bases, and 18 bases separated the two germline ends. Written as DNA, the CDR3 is TGTGCCAGCAGCCCTACGGTCGGGGGACGTGAAAAACTGTTTTTT. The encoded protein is CASSPTVGGREKLFF.

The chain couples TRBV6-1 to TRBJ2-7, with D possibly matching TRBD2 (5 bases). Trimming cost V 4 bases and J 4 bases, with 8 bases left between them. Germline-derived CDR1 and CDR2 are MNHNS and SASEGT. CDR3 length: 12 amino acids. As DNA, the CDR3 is TGTGCCAGCAGTGTACGGGGATACGAGCAGTACTTC. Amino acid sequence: CASSVRGYEQYF.

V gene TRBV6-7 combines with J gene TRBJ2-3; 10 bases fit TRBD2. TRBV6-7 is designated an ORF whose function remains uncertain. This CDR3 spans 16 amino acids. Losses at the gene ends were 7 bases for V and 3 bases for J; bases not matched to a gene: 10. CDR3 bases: TGTGCCAGCACCGAGAAGCGGGAGGGCCGGACAGATACGCAGTATTTT. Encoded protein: CASTEKREGRTDTQYF.

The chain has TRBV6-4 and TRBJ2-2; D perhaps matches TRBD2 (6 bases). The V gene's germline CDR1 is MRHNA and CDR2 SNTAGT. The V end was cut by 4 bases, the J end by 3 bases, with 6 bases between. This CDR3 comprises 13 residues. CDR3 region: CASSAGDTGELFF. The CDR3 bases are TGTGCCAGCAGTGCGGGAGACACCGGGGAGCTGTTTTTT.

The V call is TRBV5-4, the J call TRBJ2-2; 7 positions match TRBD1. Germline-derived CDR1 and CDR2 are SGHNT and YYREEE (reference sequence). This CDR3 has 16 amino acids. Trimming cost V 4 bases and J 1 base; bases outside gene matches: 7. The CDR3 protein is CASSPGTAVNTGELFF. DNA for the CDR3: TGTGCCAGCAGCCCCGGGACAGCCGTGAACACCGGGGAGCTGTTTTTT.

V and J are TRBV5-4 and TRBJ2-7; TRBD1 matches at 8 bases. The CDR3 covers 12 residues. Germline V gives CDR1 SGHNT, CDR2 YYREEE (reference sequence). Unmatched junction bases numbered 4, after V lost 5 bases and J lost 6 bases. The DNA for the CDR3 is TGTGCCAGCAGGGAACAGGGGGGCGAGCAGTACTTC. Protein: CASREQGGEQYF.

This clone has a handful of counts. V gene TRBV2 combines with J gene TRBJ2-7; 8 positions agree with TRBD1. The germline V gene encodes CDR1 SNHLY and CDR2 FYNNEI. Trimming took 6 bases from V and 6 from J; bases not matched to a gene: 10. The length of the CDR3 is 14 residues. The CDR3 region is CASRGQGLSPEQYF. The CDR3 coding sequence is TGTGCCAGCAGAGGACAGGGACTCTCCCCCGAGCAGTACTTC.

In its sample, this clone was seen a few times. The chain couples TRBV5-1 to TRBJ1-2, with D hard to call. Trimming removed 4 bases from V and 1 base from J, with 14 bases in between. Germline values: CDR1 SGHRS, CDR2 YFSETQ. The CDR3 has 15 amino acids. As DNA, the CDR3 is TGCGCCAGCAGCCAGAGTGGAGGGTTTAACTATGGCTACACCTTC. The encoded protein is CASSQSGGFNYGYTF.

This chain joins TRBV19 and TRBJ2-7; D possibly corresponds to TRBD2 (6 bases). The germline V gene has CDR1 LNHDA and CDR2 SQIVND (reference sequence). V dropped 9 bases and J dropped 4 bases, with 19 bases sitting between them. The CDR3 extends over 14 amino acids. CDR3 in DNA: TGTGCCAGCGCACCAGGCGGAGGGTCGTACGAGCAGTACTTC. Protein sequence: CASAPGGGSYEQYF.

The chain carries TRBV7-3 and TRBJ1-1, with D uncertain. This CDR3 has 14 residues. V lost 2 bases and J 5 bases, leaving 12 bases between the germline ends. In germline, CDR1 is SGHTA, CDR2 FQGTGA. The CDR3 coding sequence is TGTGCCAGCAGCTTAGTAGGCTCCGGGACTGAAGCTTTCTTT. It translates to CASSLVGSGTEAFF.